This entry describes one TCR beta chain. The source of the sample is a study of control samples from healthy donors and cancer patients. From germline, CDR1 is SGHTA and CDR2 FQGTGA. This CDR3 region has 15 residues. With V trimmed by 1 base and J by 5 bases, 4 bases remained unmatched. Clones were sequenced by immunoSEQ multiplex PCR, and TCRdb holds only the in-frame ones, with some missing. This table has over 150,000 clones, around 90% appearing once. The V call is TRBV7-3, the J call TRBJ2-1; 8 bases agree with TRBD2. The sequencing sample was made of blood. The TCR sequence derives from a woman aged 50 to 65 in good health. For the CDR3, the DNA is TGTGCCAGCAGCTTAAGGACGGGAGGGAACAATGAGCAGTTCTTC. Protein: CASSLRTGGNNEQFF.